These 15 T cell receptor beta chains were all obtained from the same sample, sequenced in a study of cytomegalovirus exposure and HLA in healthy donors. PCR primers comprised 60 Vbeta and 13 Jbeta primers. Clones were sequenced by immunoSEQ multiplex PCR, and TCRdb holds only the in-frame ones, with some missing. The sample lists 170,000 or so clones; roughly 80% were seen once. The material sequenced was PBMCs. The receptor set was obtained from a man aged 55-75 years in good health and CMV-seronegative.

The chain carries TRBV7-3 and TRBJ2-6; D possibly corresponds to TRBD1 (6 bases). Deletions cut 2 bases from V and 7 bases from J, with 9 bases between. The CDR3 is 14 amino acids. CDR1 SGHTA and CDR2 FQGTGA come from the germline V gene. For the CDR3, the DNA is TGTGCCAGCAGCTTAGAAGGGACAGCCAACGTCCTGACTTTC. It is translated as CASSLEGTANVLTF.

The J gene is TRBJ2-4, the V gene TRBV5-6, with a weak D call TRBD1 (6 bases). The CDR3 runs 16 residues. Germline values: CDR1 SGHDT, CDR2 YYEEEE. Trimming cost V 3 bases and J 0 bases, with 13 bases left between them. The CDR3, as DNA: TGTGCCAGCAGCTCCAGGGACACCCTAGCCAAAAACATTCAGTACTTC. It encodes CASSSRDTLAKNIQYF.

J is TRBJ1-1 and V is TRBV2; no clear D gene. CDR1 is SNHLY, CDR2 FYNNEI, per germline. The CDR3 sequence is 14 residues long. Trimming pared 6 bases from V and 4 bases from J, leaving 15 bases between. This CDR3 reads CASSPQTLGTEAFF. CDR3 DNA sequence: TGTGCCAGCAGCCCGCAAACCCTCGGCACTGAAGCTTTCTTT.

The rearrangement joins TRBV19 to TRBJ2-5; TRBD2 is a possible D gene (6 bases). The CDR3 covers 14 residues. Trimming removed 3 bases from V and 5 bases from J, with 13 bases in between. Germline assignment: CDR1 LNHDA and CDR2 SQIVND (reference sequence). The CDR3 sequence is CASSITSRRETQYF. The CDR3 coding sequence is TGTGCCAGTAGTATTACTAGCAGGAGGGAGACCCAGTACTTC.

This chain joins TRBV7-2 and TRBJ1-5; 7 bases align to TRBD1. CDR1 is SGHTA and CDR2 is FQGNSA in the germline V gene. This CDR3 spans 14 amino acids. Trimming took 4 bases from V and 3 from J; bases not matched to a gene: 3. The CDR3 DNA reads TGTGCCAGCAGCTCACAGGGGTTCAATCAGCCCCAGCATTTT. Its protein product is CASSSQGFNQPQHF.

The chain carries TRBV19 and TRBJ2-1; D is undetermined. From germline, CDR1 is LNHDA and CDR2 SQIVND (reference sequence). The germline V and J ends were trimmed by 2 bases and 8 bases, with 7 bases remaining between them. The CDR3 totals 12 residues. In DNA, the CDR3 is TGTGCCAGTAGTATACGAGCCCATGAGCAGTTCTTC. Amino acid sequence: CASSIRAHEQFF.

This clone was counted only a few times. This chain uses TRBV2 with TRBJ2-7; TRBD1 might be the D (5 bases). Trimming cost V 2 bases and J 3 bases, with 11 bases left between them. This CDR3 contains 14 residues. From germline, CDR1 is SNHLY and CDR2 FYNNEI. CDR3 nucleotides: TGTGCCAGCAGTGAATCTCGGACAAACTACGAGCAGTACTTC. Protein sequence: CASSESRTNYEQYF.

The rearrangement links TRBV7-9 to TRBJ1-2; maybe TRBD1 (5 bases). The CDR3 contains 14 residues. V lost 5 bases to trimming and J lost 7 bases, with 17 bases between them. Germline V gene data show CDR1 as SEHNR and CDR2 as FQNEAQ (reference sequence). In DNA, the CDR3 is TGTGCCAGCAGCCCCCCGACAGTGCTCAGTGGCTACACCTTC. This gives the protein CASSPPTVLSGYTF.

The J gene is TRBJ2-5, the V gene TRBV5-4; weak D call: TRBD2 (7 bases). This CDR3 has 15 amino acids. Germline lookup yields CDR1 SGHNT and CDR2 YYREEE (reference sequence). V lost 6 bases and J lost 3, with 18 bases in between. The CDR3 nucleotides are TGTGCCAGCAACACCCTGTGGGAGGGGGAAGAGACCCAGTACTTC. This encodes CASNTLWEGEETQYF. The full variable domain, completed using reference TRBV5-4 and TRBJ2-5, is ETGVTQSPTHLIKTRGQQVTLRCSSQSGHNTVSWYQQALGQGPQFIFQYYREEENGRGNFPPRFSGLQFPNYSSELNVNALELDDSALYLCASNTLWEGEETQYFGPGTRLLVL.

The rearrangement uses TRBV9 and TRBJ2-1; D remains unclear. Germline V gene data show CDR1 as SGDLS and CDR2 as YYNGEE. This CDR3 is 15 amino acids long. Trimming removed 3 bases from V and 0 bases from J, with 10 bases in between. CDR3 nucleotides: TGTGCCAGCAGCGCCTCCCTGAGCTCCTACAATGAGCAGTTCTTC. The encoded protein is CASSASLSSYNEQFF.

In DNA, the CDR3 is TGCAGCGTTGAGGGACAGGGAAGCTATGAGCAGTTCTTC. Translated: CSVEGQGSYEQFF. J is TRBJ2-1 and V is TRBV29-1; 9 nucleotides line up with TRBD1. With V trimmed by 3 bases and J by 8 bases, 5 bases remained unmatched. Germline lookup yields CDR1 SQVTM and CDR2 ANQGSEA. The CDR3 totals 13 residues.

The chain carries TRBV7-9 and TRBJ2-1; 12 positions match TRBD2. Trimming cost V 4 bases and J 4 bases; bases outside gene matches: 2. The CDR3 has 15 amino acids. Germline CDR1 reads SEHNR; CDR2 reads FQNEAQ (reference sequence). In DNA, the CDR3 is TGTGCCAGCAGCTCTAGCGGGAGGGTTTACAATGAGCAGTTCTTC. Translating it yields CASSSSGRVYNEQFF.

This chain connects TRBV5-4 to TRBJ1-1, with D tentatively TRBD1 (5 bases). From germline, CDR1 is SGHNT and CDR2 YYREEE (reference sequence). This CDR3 is 14 amino acids long. Trimming took off 3 bases at V and 3 bases at J, with 12 bases between the two ends. CDR3 amino acids: CASSWGGKDTEAFF. CDR3 in DNA: TGTGCCAGCAGCTGGGGGGGTAAGGACACTGAAGCTTTCTTT.

With respect to this clone: Given the absence of the conserved phenylalanine or tryptophan at the CDR3 end, a read error is likely. CDR3 region: CSAHSGGAFL. The CDR3, as DNA: TGCAGTGCCCATTCGGGTGGAGCTTTCCTT. The chain employs TRBV20-1 and TRBJ1-1; D gene ambiguous. This CDR3 comprises 10 residues. CDR1 and CDR2 (germline): DFQATT, SNEGSKA (reference sequence). With 6 bases removed from V and 10 bases from J, the gap between germline ends came to 12 bases.

A few counts support this clone. The chain links TRBV4-1 to TRBJ1-1, with unresolved D. CDR1 is MGHRA and CDR2 is YSYEKL in the germline V gene. This CDR3 has 13 residues. With 1 base removed from V and 5 bases from J, the gap between germline ends came to 8 bases. The CDR3 bases are TGCGCCAGCAGCCAAGGGTTCGGGACTGAAGCTTTCTTT. Residues: CASSQGFGTEAFF.